One and the same sample provided the 24 T cell receptor beta chains below, sequenced in a study of blood T cell repertoires in COVID-19. Profiled with immunoSEQ multiplex PCR; TCRdb holds only in-frame clones, not every one. Among around 60,000 clones listed, almost 85% were seen once. Sequenced sample: peripheral blood. Receptors were obtained from a man aged 55-75 years with COVID-19, enrolled during active disease.

The CDR3 loop reads CASSIGGPGEGYYEQYF. The CDR3 nucleotides read TGTGCCAGTAGTATCGGGGGTCCCGGGGAGGGGTACTACGAGCAGTACTTC. The chain combines TRBV19 with TRBJ2-7; 7 bases line up with TRBD2. Trimming removed 3 bases from V and 3 bases from J; junction bases left unmatched: 14. Germline CDR1 and CDR2: LNHDA and SQIVND (reference sequence). The CDR3 has 17 amino acids.

The count of this clone is one. The DNA of the CDR3 is TGTGCCAGCAGCAAAGATCCCAGGCCTGCAAAAGCTTTCTTT. Amino acid sequence: CASSKDPRPAKAFF. This chain joins TRBV21-1 and TRBJ1-1; no check of the table's D call, TRBD1, against the DNA was made. TRBV21-1 is a pseudogene. The CDR3 spans 14 residues.

DNA of the CDR3: TGCGCCAGCAGCCAAGGGCGAGGGACATCAAACACCATATATTTT. It yields the protein CASSQGRGTSNTIYF. V usage is TRBV5-1 and J usage is TRBJ1-3; D perhaps matches TRBD1 (6 bases). The germline CDR1 and CDR2 sequences are SGHRS and YFSETQ. V lost 4 bases to trimming and J lost 6 bases, with 17 bases between them. The length of the CDR3 is 15 residues.

A remark on this clone: Other DNA variants within this sample encode the same CDR3. The chain joins TRBV14 to TRBJ1-5; possible D gene TRBD1, 5 bases. V gave up 1 base and J gave up 7 bases, with 8 bases separating them. The CDR3 covers 13 residues. The germline gives CDR1 SGHDN, CDR2 FVKESK. CDR3 in amino acids: CASSQVQGQPQHF. CDR3 nucleotide sequence: TGTGCCAGCAGCCAAGTCCAGGGCCAGCCCCAGCATTTT.

V is TRBV7-9 and J is TRBJ1-2; 7 nucleotides match TRBD1. Trimming at V came to 4 bases and at J to 8 bases, leaving 13 bases not matched to a gene. Germline CDR1 SEHNR, CDR2 FQNEAQ (reference sequence). CDR3 length equals 15 residues. The CDR3 region is CASSSRDSPWRGYTF. The CDR3 region has the DNA TGTGCCAGCAGCTCCCGGGACAGCCCCTGGAGAGGCTACACCTTC.

The chain has TRBV30 and TRBJ2-5, with a weak D call TRBD2 (7 bases). Trimming left V 0 bases short and J 5 bases short, with 13 bases between. The CDR3 is 14 residues long. Germline assignment: CDR1 GTSNPN and CDR2 SVGIG (reference sequence). As DNA, the CDR3 is TGTGCCTGGAGTGTAATGGGGGGGGCCGAGACCCAGTACTTC. As protein: CAWSVMGGAETQYF.

The chain uses TRBV6-2 or TRBV6-3 and TRBJ1-1; no reliable D call. Between the trimmed V and J ends, which lost 3 bases and 4 bases, there was a span of 12 bases. CDR1 is MNHEY, CDR2 SVGEGT, per germline. CDR3 length: 14 residues. CDR3: CASSYVGLSTEAFF. The CDR3 DNA reads TGTGCCAGCAGTTATGTGGGCTTGAGCACTGAAGCTTTCTTT.

The DNA of the CDR3 is TGTGCCAGCAGTCCAGGGGGACTTAATTCACCCCTCCACTTT. This codes for CASSPGGLNSPLHF. This chain links TRBV6-1 with TRBJ1-6, with 7 bases that match TRBD1. The germline CDR1 and CDR2 sequences are MNHNS and SASEGT. The CDR3 is 14 residues long. The J segment lost 6 bases and the V segment lost 5 bases, leaving 4 bases of the junction unmatched.

The CDR3 spells CASRETASSTDTQYF. In DNA form, the CDR3 reads TGTGCCAGCAGGGAAACAGCTTCTAGCACAGATACGCAGTATTTT. The V call is TRBV7-6, the J call TRBJ2-3, with D unresolved. The ends were cut back, 6 bases at V and 0 bases at J, with 13 bases in the middle. The CDR3 runs to 15 residues. Germline lookup yields CDR1 SGHVS and CDR2 FNYEAQ.

The rearrangement joins TRBV19 to TRBJ2-3; a weak D match, TRBD1 (5 bases). Germline CDR1 and CDR2: LNHDA and SQIVND (reference sequence). The CDR3 has 14 residues. Between the trimmed V and J ends, which lost 4 bases and 1 base, there was a span of 9 bases. The CDR3 sequence is CASSSWGRTDTQYF. CDR3 bases: TGTGCCAGTAGTAGTTGGGGCCGCACAGATACGCAGTATTTT.

This chain connects TRBV19 to TRBJ2-7; 7 nucleotides line up with TRBD2. The germline CDR1 and CDR2 sequences are LNHDA and SQIVND (reference sequence). J was trimmed by 0 bases and V by 3 bases; bases with no gene match: 5. This CDR3 contains 15 residues. In DNA, the CDR3 is TGTGCCAGTAGTATTAGCGGGCAAAGCTCCTACGAGCAGTACTTC. It encodes CASSISGQSSYEQYF.

This sequence joins TRBV28 and TRBJ1-2; perhaps TRBD1 as D (5 bases). This CDR3 spans 15 amino acids. Germline-derived CDR1 and CDR2 are MDHEN and SYDVKM. Trimming removed 3 bases from V and 7 bases from J, with 18 bases in between. The CDR3 DNA reads TGTGCCAGCAGTTTGATCCGCAGGGTGGTTGGTGGCTACACCTTC. It specifies CASSLIRRVVGGYTF.

This chain links TRBV5-1 with TRBJ2-1; 7 bases are shared with TRBD2. V lost 4 bases, J lost 6 bases, and 13 bases stayed unmatched. Germline V gene sequence: CDR1 SGHRS, CDR2 YFSETQ. The CDR3 is 16 residues long. The CDR3 region is CASSPMGTSGGNEQFF. The CDR3 nucleotides read TGCGCCAGCAGCCCCATGGGGACCTCGGGAGGCAATGAGCAGTTCTTC. The full variable domain, rest sourced from reference TRBV5-1 and TRBJ2-1, is KAGVTQTPRYLIKTRGQQVTLSCSPISGHRSVSWYQQTPGQGLQFLFEYFSETQRNKGNFPGRFSGRQFSNSRSEMNVSTLELGDSALYLCASSPMGTSGGNEQFFGPGTRLTVL.

The V and J genes are TRBV4-1 and TRBJ2-7; TRBD1 is a possible D gene (6 bases). V lost 2 bases, J lost 0 bases, and 11 bases lay in between. Germline lookup yields CDR1 MGHRA and CDR2 YSYEKL. This CDR3 region has 15 residues. Here the CDR3 DNA reads TGCGCCAGCAGCCAATCTATGGACAGCTCCTACGAGCAGTACTTC. Its protein is CASSQSMDSSYEQYF.

V and J are TRBV7-7 and TRBJ2-2; 8 nucleotides match TRBD2. Germline CDR1 SSHAT, CDR2 FNYEAQ (reference sequence). The CDR3 is 16 residues long. J lost 0 bases, V lost 3 bases, and 3 bases had no gene match. CDR3 in amino acids: CASSFSLAANTGELFF. The CDR3, as DNA: TGTGCCAGCAGCTTTTCACTAGCGGCGAACACCGGGGAGCTGTTTTTT.

The chain combines TRBV21-1 with TRBJ1-5; the table names TRBD1, a call not compared with the DNA. TRBV21-1 is a listed pseudogene. The CDR3 is 16 amino acids. In DNA, the CDR3 is TGTGCCAGCAGCAAATCCGTCGACAGAAACAATCAGCCCCAGCATTTT. The encoded protein is CASSKSVDRNNQPQHF.

This chain uses TRBV3-1 (or the pseudogene TRBV3-2) with TRBJ1-5, with D unresolved. V lost 1 base and J lost 5, with 6 bases in between. Germline V gene data show CDR1 as LGHDT and CDR2 as YNNKEL (reference sequence). The CDR3 runs 13 residues. This chain's CDR3 is CASSQAGDQPQHF. In DNA, the CDR3 is TGTGCCAGCAGCCAAGCGGGTGATCAGCCCCAGCATTTT.

The chain recombines TRBV6-5 with TRBJ1-4; no reliable D call. The CDR3 consists of 15 residues. Trimming stripped 0 bases from V and 8 bases from J, with 13 bases between. Germline loops: CDR1 MNHEY, CDR2 SVGAGI. CDR3 in DNA: TGTGCCAGCAGTTACTCGACTAGGGTATGGGAAAAACTGTTTTTT. Translated, it gives CASSYSTRVWEKLFF.

V usage is TRBV30 and J usage is TRBJ2-2, with TRBD1 matching over 7 bases. CDR3 size: 13 residues. Germline loops: CDR1 GTSNPN, CDR2 SVGIG (reference sequence). Trimming removed 2 bases from V and 6 bases from J; junction bases left unmatched: 3. The CDR3 spells CAWSSTGPGELFF. The CDR3 DNA sequence: TGTGCCTGGAGTTCGACAGGGCCCGGGGAGCTGTTTTTT.

The CDR3 protein is CASIAQNNEQFF. The CDR3 nucleotides read TGTGCCAGCATCGCACAAAACAATGAGCAGTTCTTC. The chain combines TRBV12-3 or TRBV12-4 with TRBJ2-1; D unresolved. Trimming left V 7 bases short and J 5 bases short, with 9 bases between. The CDR3 spans 12 residues.

The V and J genes are TRBV10-3 and TRBJ2-7; D is uncertain. V lost 6 bases, J lost 5 bases, and 11 bases lay in between. The V gene's germline CDR1 is ENHRY and CDR2 SYGVKD. The CDR3 covers 12 residues. The CDR3 region has the DNA TGTGCCATCAGCCCTCGTTCCCACGAGCAGTACTTC. It specifies CAISPRSHEQYF.

V usage is TRBV19 and J usage is TRBJ2-5; D unresolved. CDR1 is LNHDA, CDR2 SQIVND, per germline (reference sequence). This CDR3 region has 15 residues. Trimming took 4 bases from V and 7 from J, leaving 19 bases between them. CDR3 protein: CASSNRVGVARTQYF. For the CDR3, the DNA is TGTGCCAGTAGTAACCGAGTGGGTGTAGCCAGGACCCAGTACTTC.

The genes are TRBV2 and TRBJ1-6; D is unresolved. The CDR3 extends over 12 amino acids. The V end was cut by 6 bases, the J end by 10 bases, with 10 bases between. From germline, CDR1 is SNHLY and CDR2 FYNNEI. As DNA, the CDR3 is TGTGCCAGCAGCACAGTGTCCTCACCCCTCCACTTT. Translating gives CASSTVSSPLHF.

This clone was counted once. The chain recombines TRBV2 with TRBJ1-2; D gene unclear. This CDR3 spans 12 amino acids. Trimming removed 6 bases from V and 1 base from J, with 6 bases in between. The germline V gene encodes CDR1 SNHLY and CDR2 FYNNEI. The CDR3 coding sequence is TGTGCCAGCAGGCGCGGTAACTATGGCTACACCTTC. The encoded protein is CASRRGNYGYTF.